This T cell receptor beta chain was sequenced during a study of regulatory T cells in long-lasting Graves disease. At the level of the study: The criterion for persistent Graves' disease was over 5 years of antithyroid drugs with positive TSH receptor antibodies.

The time point here: persistent/refractory GD, antithyroid drugs over 5 years with positive TRAb. Following extraction of RNA from PBMCs, that RNA was used to make the TCR library. The patients were drawn from one endocrinology department in Xi'an, China. In its sample, this clonotype was seen many times. Antigen unknown. Study outcomes and limitations: TRBV28 was favored in persistent disease, as were TRBJ1-2 and TRBJ2-5. Persistent Graves' patients showed reduced TCR diversity versus newly diagnosed patients.

Looked up from germline, CDR1 is SEHNR and CDR2 is FQNEAQ (reference sequence). V shed 5 bases and J 5 bases; nucleotides not matched to a gene: 12. This CDR3 is built from 16 residues. CDR3 regions were amplified by Arm-PCR using iRepertoire HTBI primers to build TCR beta libraries. TCRdb fed the multiplex PCR reads into MiXCR, producing one record per CDR3 protein. Altogether over 250,000 distinct CDR3 sequences are present, 20% to 25% being singletons, with the ten largest covering just over 55%. Source: peripheral blood mononuclear cells (PBMCs), taken when the disease was refractory, from a patient treated with antithyroid drugs. The chain joins TRBV7-9 to TRBJ2-5, with 9 bases fitting TRBD2. The receptor's source is a female donor with Graves disease. CDR3 bases: TGTGCCAGCAGCCCGGGACTAGCTAATCGAGCGGAGACCCAGTACTTC. This sequence encodes CASSPGLANRAETQYF.